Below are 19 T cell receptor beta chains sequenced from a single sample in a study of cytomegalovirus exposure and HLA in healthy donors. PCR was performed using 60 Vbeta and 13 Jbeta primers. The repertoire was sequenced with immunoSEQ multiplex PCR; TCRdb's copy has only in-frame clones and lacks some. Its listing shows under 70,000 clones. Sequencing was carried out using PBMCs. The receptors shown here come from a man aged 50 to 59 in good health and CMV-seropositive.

The CDR3 protein is CASTTGEIWEQYF. The CDR3, as DNA: TGTGCCAGCACGACAGGGGAGATTTGGGAGCAGTACTTC. The J gene is TRBJ2-7, the V gene TRBV6-1, with 8 bases matching TRBD1. This CDR3 has 13 residues. With 7 bases clipped from V and 7 bases from J, the junction kept 9 bases outside the gene matches. Germline V gene sequence: CDR1 MNHNS, CDR2 SASEGT.

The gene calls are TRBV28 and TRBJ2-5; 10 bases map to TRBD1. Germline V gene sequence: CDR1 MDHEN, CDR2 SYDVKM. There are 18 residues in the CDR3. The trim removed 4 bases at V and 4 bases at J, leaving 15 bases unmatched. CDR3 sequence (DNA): TGTGCCAGCAGTTCCTACCCTCTTAAGACAGGGGGCGCAGAGACCCAGTACTTC. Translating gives CASSSYPLKTGGAETQYF.

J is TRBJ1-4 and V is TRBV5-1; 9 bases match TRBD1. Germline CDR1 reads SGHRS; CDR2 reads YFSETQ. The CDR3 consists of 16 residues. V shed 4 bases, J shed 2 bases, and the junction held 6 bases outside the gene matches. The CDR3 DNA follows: TGCGCCAGCAGCCGGACAGGGGCCGGGACTAATGAAAAACTGTTTTTT. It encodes CASSRTGAGTNEKLFF.

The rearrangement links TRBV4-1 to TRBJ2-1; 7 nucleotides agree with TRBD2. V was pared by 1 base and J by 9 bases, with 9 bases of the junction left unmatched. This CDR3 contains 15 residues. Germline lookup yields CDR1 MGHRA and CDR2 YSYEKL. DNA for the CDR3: TGCGCCAGCAGCCAAGCTCTAGCGGCTGCTGGTGAGCAGTTCTTC. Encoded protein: CASSQALAAAGEQFF.

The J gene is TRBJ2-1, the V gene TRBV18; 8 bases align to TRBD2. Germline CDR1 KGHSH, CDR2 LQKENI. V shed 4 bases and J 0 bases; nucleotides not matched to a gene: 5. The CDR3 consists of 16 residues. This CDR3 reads CASSQTSVSSYNEQFF. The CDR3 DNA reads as TGTGCCAGCTCACAGACTAGCGTGAGCTCCTACAATGAGCAGTTCTTC.

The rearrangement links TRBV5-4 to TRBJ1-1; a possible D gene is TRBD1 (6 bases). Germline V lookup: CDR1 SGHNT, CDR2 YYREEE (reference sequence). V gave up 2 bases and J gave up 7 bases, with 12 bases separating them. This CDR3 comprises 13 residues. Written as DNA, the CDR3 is TGTGCCAGCAGCTTTGGGGCAGGGGTTGAAGCTTTCTTT. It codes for CASSFGAGVEAFF.

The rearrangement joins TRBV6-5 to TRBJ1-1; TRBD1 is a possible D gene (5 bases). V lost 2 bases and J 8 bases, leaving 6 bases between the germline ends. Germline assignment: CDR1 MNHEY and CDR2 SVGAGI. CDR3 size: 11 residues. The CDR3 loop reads CASSYKGEAFF. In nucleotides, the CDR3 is TGTGCCAGCAGTTACAAGGGGGAAGCTTTCTTT.

CDR3 nucleotide sequence: TGTGCCAGCAGCGTAGGGCAGGGCTATGGCTACACCTTC. Translation: CASSVGQGYGYTF. V is TRBV9 and J is TRBJ1-2; maybe TRBD1 (5 bases). Germline CDR1 SGDLS, CDR2 YYNGEE. Trimming removed 0 bases from V and 4 bases from J, with 7 bases in between. This CDR3 region has 13 residues.

For the CDR3, the DNA is TGCGCCAGCACCTTCACGGGGATACATAATGAAAAACTGTTTTTT. Residues: CASTFTGIHNEKLFF. The V call is TRBV5-1, the J call TRBJ1-4; unclear D gene. Trimming stripped 6 bases from V and 4 bases from J, with 16 bases between. The CDR3 runs to 15 residues. Germline V lookup: CDR1 SGHRS, CDR2 YFSETQ.

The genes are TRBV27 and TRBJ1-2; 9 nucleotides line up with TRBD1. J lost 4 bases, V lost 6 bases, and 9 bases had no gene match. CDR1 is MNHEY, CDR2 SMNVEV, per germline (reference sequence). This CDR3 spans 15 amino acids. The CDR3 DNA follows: TGTGCCAGCAGCCAGAGACAGGGGGGCATCTATGGCTACACCTTC. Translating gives CASSQRQGGIYGYTF.

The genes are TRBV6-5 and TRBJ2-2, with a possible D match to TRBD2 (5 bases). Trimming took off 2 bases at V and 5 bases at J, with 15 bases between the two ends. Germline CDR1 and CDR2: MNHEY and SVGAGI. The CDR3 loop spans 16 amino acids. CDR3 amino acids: CASSYTLTRATGELFF. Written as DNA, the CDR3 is TGTGCCAGCAGTTACACCCTCACGCGGGCGACCGGGGAGCTGTTTTTT.

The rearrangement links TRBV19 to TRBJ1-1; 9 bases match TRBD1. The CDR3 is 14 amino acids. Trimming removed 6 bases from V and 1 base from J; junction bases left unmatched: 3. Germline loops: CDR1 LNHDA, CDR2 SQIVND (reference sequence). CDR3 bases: TGTGCCAGTAGATTGGGACAGGGGAACACTGAAGCTTTCTTT. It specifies CASRLGQGNTEAFF.

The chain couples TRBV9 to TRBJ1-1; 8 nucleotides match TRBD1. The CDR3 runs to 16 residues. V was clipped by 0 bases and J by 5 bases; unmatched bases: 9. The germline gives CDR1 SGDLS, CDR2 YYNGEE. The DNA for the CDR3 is TGTGCCAGCAGCGTAGACCAGGGGGCGCCAAGGACTGAAGCTTTCTTT. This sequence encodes CASSVDQGAPRTEAFF.

The CDR3 nucleotides read TGTGCCAGCAGGAGGACAGGGGGTGTAGGAGATACGCAGTATTTT. Encoded protein: CASRRTGGVGDTQYF. The rearrangement links TRBV6-1 to TRBJ2-3; 10 positions match TRBD1. Germline values: CDR1 MNHNS, CDR2 SASEGT. This CDR3 has 15 residues. V was clipped by 6 bases and J by 5 bases; unmatched bases: 8.

CDR3 sequence reads: CASRQGWDTEAFF. CDR3 coding DNA: TGTGCCAGCAGACAGGGGTGGGACACTGAAGCTTTCTTT. The chain carries TRBV5-4 and TRBJ1-1; 7 bases agree with TRBD1. In germline, CDR1 is SGHNT, CDR2 YYREEE (reference sequence). The CDR3 runs 13 residues. V was pared by 5 bases and J by 3 bases, with 4 bases of the junction left unmatched.

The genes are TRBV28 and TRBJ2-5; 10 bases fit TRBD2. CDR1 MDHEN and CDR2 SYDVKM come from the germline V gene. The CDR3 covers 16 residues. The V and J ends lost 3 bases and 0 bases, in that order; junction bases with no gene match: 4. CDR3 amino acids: CASSLGGLANQETQYF. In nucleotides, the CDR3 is TGTGCCAGCAGTTTGGGGGGACTAGCGAACCAAGAGACCCAGTACTTC.

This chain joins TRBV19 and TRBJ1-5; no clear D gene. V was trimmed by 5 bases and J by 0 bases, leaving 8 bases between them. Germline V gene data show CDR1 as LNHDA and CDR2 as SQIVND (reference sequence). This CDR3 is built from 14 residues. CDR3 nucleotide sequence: TGTGCCAGTAGTCCAACAGCTAGCAATCAGCCCCAGCATTTT. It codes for CASSPTASNQPQHF.

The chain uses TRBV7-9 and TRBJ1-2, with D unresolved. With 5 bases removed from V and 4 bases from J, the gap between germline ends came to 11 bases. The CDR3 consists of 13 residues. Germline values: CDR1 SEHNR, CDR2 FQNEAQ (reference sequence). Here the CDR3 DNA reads TGTGCCAGCAGCCCTATTCTTGGCTATGGCTACACCTTC. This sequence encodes CASSPILGYGYTF. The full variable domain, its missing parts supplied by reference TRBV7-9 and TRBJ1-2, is DTGVSQNPRHKITKRGQNVTFRCDPISEHNRLYWYRQTLGQGPEFLTYFQNEAQLEKSRLLSDRFSAERPKGSFSTLEIQRTEQGDSAMYLCASSPILGYGYTFGSGTRLTVV.

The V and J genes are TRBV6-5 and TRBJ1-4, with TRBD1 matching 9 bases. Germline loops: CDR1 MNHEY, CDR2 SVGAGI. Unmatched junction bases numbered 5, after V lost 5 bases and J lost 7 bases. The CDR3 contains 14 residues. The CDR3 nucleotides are TGTGCCAGCAGTCGACAGGGGGATGTTGAAAAACTGTTTTTT. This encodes CASSRQGDVEKLFF.